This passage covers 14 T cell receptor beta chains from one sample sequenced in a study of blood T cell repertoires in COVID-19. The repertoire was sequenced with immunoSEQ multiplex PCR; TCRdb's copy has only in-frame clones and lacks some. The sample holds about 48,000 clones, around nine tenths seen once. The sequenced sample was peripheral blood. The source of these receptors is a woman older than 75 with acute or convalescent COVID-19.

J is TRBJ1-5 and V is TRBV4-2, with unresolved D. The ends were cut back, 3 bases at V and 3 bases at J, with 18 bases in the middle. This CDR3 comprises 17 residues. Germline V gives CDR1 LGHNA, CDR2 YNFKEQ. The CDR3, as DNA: TGTGCCAGCAGCCAGGAGAGCAAGGTTTTTTCCAATCAGCCCCAGCATTTT. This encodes CASSQESKVFSNQPQHF.

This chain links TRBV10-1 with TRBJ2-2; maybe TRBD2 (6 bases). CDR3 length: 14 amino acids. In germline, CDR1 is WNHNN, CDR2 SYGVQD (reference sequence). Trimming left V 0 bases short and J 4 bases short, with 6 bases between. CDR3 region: CASSESGGTGELFF. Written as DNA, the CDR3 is TGCGCCAGCAGTGAGTCGGGGGGCACCGGGGAGCTGTTTTTT.

The CDR3, as DNA: TGTGCCTGGAGTGTACTACCACAGGGCGGGCAATCACCCCTCCACTTT. It specifies CAWSVLPQGGQSPLHF. V is TRBV30 and J is TRBJ1-6, with TRBD1 as a possible D gene (6 bases). Germline V gene sequence: CDR1 GTSNPN, CDR2 SVGIG (reference sequence). The CDR3 has 16 residues. V gave up 0 bases and J gave up 10 bases, with 19 bases separating them.

The CDR3 region is CASSQEGGGHDEKLFF. The CDR3 coding sequence is TGCGCCAGCAGCCAAGAAGGCGGGGGGCATGATGAAAAACTGTTTTTT. The chain uses TRBV4-1 and TRBJ1-4; possible D gene TRBD1, 6 bases. The V end was cut by 0 bases, the J end by 6 bases, with 14 bases between. CDR1 is MGHRA, CDR2 YSYEKL, per germline. CDR3 length: 16 amino acids.

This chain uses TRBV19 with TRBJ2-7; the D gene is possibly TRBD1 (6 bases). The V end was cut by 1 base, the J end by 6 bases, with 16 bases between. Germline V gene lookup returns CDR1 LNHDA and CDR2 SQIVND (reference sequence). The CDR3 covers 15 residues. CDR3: CASSIVTGQPFEQYF. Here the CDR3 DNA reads TGTGCCAGTAGTATAGTAACAGGGCAGCCTTTCGAGCAGTACTTC.

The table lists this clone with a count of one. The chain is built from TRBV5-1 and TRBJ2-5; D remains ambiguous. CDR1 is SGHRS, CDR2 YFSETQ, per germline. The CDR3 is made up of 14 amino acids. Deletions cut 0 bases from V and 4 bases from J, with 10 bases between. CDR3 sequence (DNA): TGCGCCAGCAGCTTGGAGAGGAGAGGAGAGACCCAGTACTTC. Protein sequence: CASSLERRGETQYF.

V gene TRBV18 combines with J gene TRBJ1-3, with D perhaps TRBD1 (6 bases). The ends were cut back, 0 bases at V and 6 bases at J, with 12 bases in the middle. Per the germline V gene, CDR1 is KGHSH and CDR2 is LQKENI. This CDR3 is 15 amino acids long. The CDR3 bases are TGTGCCAGCTCACCACCGGTACAGGGAGAAAACACCATATATTTT. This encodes CASSPPVQGENTIYF.

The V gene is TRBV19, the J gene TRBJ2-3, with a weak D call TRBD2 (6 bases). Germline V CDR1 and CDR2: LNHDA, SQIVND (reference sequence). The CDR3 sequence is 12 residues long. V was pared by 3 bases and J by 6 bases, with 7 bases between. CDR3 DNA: TGTGCCAGTAGTATTAGCGGTGATACGCAGTATTTT. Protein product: CASSISGDTQYF.

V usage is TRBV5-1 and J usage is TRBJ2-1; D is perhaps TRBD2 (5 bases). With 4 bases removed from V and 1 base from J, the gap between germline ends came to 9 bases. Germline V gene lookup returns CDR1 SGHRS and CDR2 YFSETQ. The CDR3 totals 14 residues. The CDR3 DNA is TGCGCCAGCAGCCGGGGAGAATCCTACAATGAGCAGTTCTTC. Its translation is CASSRGESYNEQFF.

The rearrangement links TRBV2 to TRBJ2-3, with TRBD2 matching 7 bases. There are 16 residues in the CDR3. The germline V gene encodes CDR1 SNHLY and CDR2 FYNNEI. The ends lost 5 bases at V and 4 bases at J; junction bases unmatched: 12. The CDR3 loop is CASSSPGTTPSDTQYF. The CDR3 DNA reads TGTGCCAGCAGTTCCCCCGGGACTACCCCCTCAGATACGCAGTATTTT.

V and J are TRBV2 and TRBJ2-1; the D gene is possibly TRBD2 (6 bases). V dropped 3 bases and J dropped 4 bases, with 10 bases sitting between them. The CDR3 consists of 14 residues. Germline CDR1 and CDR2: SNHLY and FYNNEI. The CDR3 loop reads CASSEAGPYNEQFF. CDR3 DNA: TGTGCCAGCAGTGAGGCGGGGCCATACAATGAGCAGTTCTTC.

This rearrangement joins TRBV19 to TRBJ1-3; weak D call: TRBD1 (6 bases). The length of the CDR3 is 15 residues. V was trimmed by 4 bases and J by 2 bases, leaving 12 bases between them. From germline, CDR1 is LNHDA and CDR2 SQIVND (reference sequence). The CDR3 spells CASSTLDSPGNTIYF. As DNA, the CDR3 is TGTGCCAGTAGTACCTTGGACAGCCCTGGAAACACCATATATTTT.

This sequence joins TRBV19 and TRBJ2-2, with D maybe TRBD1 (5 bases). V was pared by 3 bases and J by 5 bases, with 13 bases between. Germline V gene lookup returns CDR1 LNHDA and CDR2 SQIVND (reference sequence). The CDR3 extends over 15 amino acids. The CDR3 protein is CASSIATGATGELFF. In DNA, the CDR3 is TGTGCCAGTAGTATCGCCACAGGTGCAACCGGGGAGCTGTTTTTT.

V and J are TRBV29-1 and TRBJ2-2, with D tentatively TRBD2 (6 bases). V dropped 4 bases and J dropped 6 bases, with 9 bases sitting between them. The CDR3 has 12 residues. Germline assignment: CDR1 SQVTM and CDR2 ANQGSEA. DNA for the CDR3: TGCAGCGTTGGCGGGACGGCCGGGGAGCTGTTTTTT. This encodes CSVGGTAGELFF.